Presented here are 27 T cell receptor beta chains from one specimen sequenced in a study of siplizumab effects on memory and regulatory T cells. Libraries were prepared by immunoSEQ multiplex PCR; TCRdb keeps only in-frame clonotypes and omits some of them. The data contain some 62,000 clones, over 65% of them singletons. Sequences were obtained from memory CD4+ T cells sorted from blood. These receptors were collected from a human donor in good health.

The DNA of the CDR3 is TGTGCCAGCAGCCTCCGGGTAGCGGGAGGAAGAGCCTACGAGCAGTACTTC. Protein product: CASSLRVAGGRAYEQYF. The chain is built from TRBV2 and TRBJ2-7; 10 bases line up with TRBD2. After removal of 6 bases from V and 2 bases from J, the junction contained 13 bases not matched to a gene. The CDR3 has 17 residues. From germline, CDR1 is SNHLY and CDR2 FYNNEI.

The chain uses TRBV7-2 and TRBJ1-6; D possibly corresponds to TRBD1 (5 bases). CDR1 and CDR2 from the germline V gene are SGHTA and FQGNSA. V gave up 5 bases and J gave up 8 bases, with 13 bases separating them. This CDR3 contains 14 residues. The CDR3 loop is CASSPAREDSPLHF. The CDR3 coding sequence is TGTGCCAGCAGCCCCGCCAGGGAGGATTCACCCCTCCACTTT.

V gene TRBV5-6 combines with J gene TRBJ2-3, with D tentatively TRBD2 (6 bases). Germline loops: CDR1 SGHDT, CDR2 YYEEEE. Between the trimmed V and J ends, which lost 0 bases and 1 base, there was a span of 6 bases. The CDR3 is 14 amino acids. The CDR3 is CASSLAGGTDTQYF. DNA for the CDR3: TGTGCCAGCAGCTTGGCGGGGGGCACAGATACGCAGTATTTT.

V and J are TRBV6-4 and TRBJ2-2, with TRBD2 matching over 12 bases. CDR3 size: 16 residues. The germline CDR1 and CDR2 sequences are MRHNA and SNTAGT. Trimming at V came to 4 bases and at J to 7 bases, leaving 7 bases not matched to a gene. CDR3 coding DNA: TGTGCCAGCAGTGGGAGACTAGCGGGGGTCGACGGGGAGCTGTTTTTT. Translated, it gives CASSGRLAGVDGELFF.

The CDR3 loop is CASSGTLDRPETQYF. CDR3 bases: TGTGCCAGCAGTGGGACCCTCGATCGGCCAGAGACCCAGTACTTC. The gene calls are TRBV25-1 and TRBJ2-5; unclear D gene. V was trimmed by 4 bases and J by 4 bases, leaving 16 bases between them. Per germline, CDR1 MGHDK and CDR2 SYGVNS. The CDR3 contains 15 residues.

The chain couples TRBV29-1 to TRBJ1-2; 7 nucleotides line up with TRBD1. Germline V CDR1 and CDR2: SQVTM, ANQGSEA. V lost 6 bases and J lost 2; bases outside the gene matches: 3. This CDR3 region has 12 residues. CDR3 sequence (DNA): TGCAGCGTGGTGGGACAGAACTATGGCTACACCTTC. This gives the protein CSVVGQNYGYTF.

This CDR3 reads CASSSPVVYEQFF. Here the CDR3 DNA reads TGTGCCAGCAGTTCCCCCGTTGTCTATGAGCAGTTCTTC. The rearrangement uses TRBV6-5 and TRBJ2-1, with D hard to call. The V end lost 4 bases, the J end lost 8 bases, and 12 bases lay between the germline ends. The CDR3 is 13 amino acids. The V gene's germline CDR1 is MNHEY and CDR2 SVGAGI.

The chain uses TRBV14 and TRBJ2-1; D unclear. Germline V lookup: CDR1 SGHDN, CDR2 FVKESK. V lost 3 bases, J lost 7 bases, and 16 bases lay in between. This CDR3 spans 15 amino acids. The CDR3 sequence is CASSHSGLGGNEQFF. The CDR3 region has the DNA TGTGCCAGCAGCCATTCGGGTCTAGGCGGAAATGAGCAGTTCTTC.

The gene calls are TRBV18 and TRBJ1-5; no clear D. This CDR3 is 13 amino acids long. CDR1 is KGHSH and CDR2 is LQKENI in the germline V gene. V lost 2 bases to trimming and J lost 4 bases, with 6 bases between them. The CDR3 loop is CASSPMENQPQHF. For the CDR3, the DNA is TGTGCCAGCTCACCAATGGAAAATCAGCCCCAGCATTTT.

The rearrangement uses TRBV9 and TRBJ2-7; D is unresolved. Germline CDR1 is SGDLS and CDR2 is YYNGEE. V was clipped by 4 bases and J by 3 bases, with 8 bases between them. This CDR3 has 12 residues. CDR3 amino acids: CASSPDRYEQYF. The CDR3 coding sequence is TGTGCCAGCAGCCCGGACCGCTACGAGCAGTACTTC.

The genes are TRBV19 and TRBJ2-5, with unresolved D. Trimming took 1 base from V and 2 from J, leaving 8 bases between them. From germline, CDR1 is LNHDA and CDR2 SQIVND (reference sequence). The CDR3 spans 14 residues. The chain's CDR3 is CASSIVGSQETQYF. The CDR3 bases are TGTGCCAGTAGTATAGTAGGGTCACAAGAGACCCAGTACTTC.

The V and J genes are TRBV18 and TRBJ2-2, with D possibly being TRBD1 (5 bases). Per germline, CDR1 KGHSH and CDR2 LQKENI. This CDR3 comprises 12 residues. V was shortened by 7 bases and J by 7 bases, with 10 bases between the two germline ends. The CDR3 here is CASFTGVGELFF. CDR3 sequence (DNA): TGTGCCAGCTTCACAGGAGTCGGGGAGCTGTTTTTT.

This clone was observed a single time. The CDR3 reads CASSLQGVGSGELFF. CDR3 DNA sequence: TGCGCCAGCAGCTTGCAGGGGGTTGGAAGCGGGGAGCTGTTTTTT. V gene TRBV5-1 combines with J gene TRBJ2-2; TRBD1 aligns across 7 bases. J gave up 7 bases and V 1 base, and 7 bases lay outside the gene matches. The CDR3 spans 15 residues. Germline V CDR1 and CDR2: SGHRS, YFSETQ.

This chain links TRBV7-9 with TRBJ2-7; perhaps TRBD2 as D (6 bases). Germline V gives CDR1 SEHNR, CDR2 FQNEAQ (reference sequence). Trimming cost V 5 bases and J 4 bases, with 15 bases left between them. CDR3 length equals 14 residues. The DNA of the CDR3 is TGTGCCAGCAGCCCACGGGGGACTTTTTACGAGCAGTACTTC. It specifies CASSPRGTFYEQYF.

DNA for the CDR3: TGTGCCGCAAAGGACAGGGTTGTTACGGAGCAGTACTTC. It yields the protein CAAKDRVVTEQYF. The V gene is TRBV10-3, the J gene TRBJ2-7; the match to TRBD1 covers 8 bases. Trimming cost V 11 bases and J 7 bases; bases outside gene matches: 13. CDR1 is ENHRY, CDR2 SYGVKD, per germline. The CDR3 is 13 residues long.

This clone was detected a few times. V is TRBV6-1 and J is TRBJ2-2; weak D call: TRBD1 (5 bases). From germline, CDR1 is MNHNS and CDR2 SASEGT. This CDR3 has 15 amino acids. V was cut by 1 base and J by 5 bases, with 11 bases left in between. DNA for the CDR3: TGTGCCAGCAGTGAAGGGGGCAGGATGACCGGGGAGCTGTTTTTT. Translation: CASSEGGRMTGELFF.

The chain carries TRBV7-9 and TRBJ2-5, with 10 bases that match TRBD1. Germline V lookup: CDR1 SEHNR, CDR2 FQNEAQ (reference sequence). Trimming took 5 bases from V and 2 from J; bases not matched to a gene: 2. This CDR3 contains 14 residues. The CDR3 reads CASSLDRGQETQYF. For the CDR3, the DNA is TGTGCCAGCAGCCTGGACAGGGGGCAAGAGACCCAGTACTTC.

V usage is TRBV16 and J usage is TRBJ1-2, with D possibly matching TRBD1 (5 bases). Germline V gives CDR1 KGHSY, CDR2 FQNENV. This CDR3 is 13 amino acids long. The V end was cut by 2 bases, the J end by 3 bases, with 7 bases between. CDR3 amino acids: CASSQAGYYGYTF. As DNA, the CDR3 is TGTGCCAGCAGCCAAGCAGGGTACTATGGCTACACCTTC.

The chain uses TRBV19 and TRBJ1-5; no clear D. This CDR3 comprises 15 residues. Germline V gene data show CDR1 as LNHDA and CDR2 as SQIVND (reference sequence). V lost 5 bases and J lost 0, with 11 bases in between. The chain's CDR3 is CASSWSRYSNQPQHF. The CDR3 region has the DNA TGTGCCAGTAGTTGGAGCAGGTATAGCAATCAGCCCCAGCATTTT.

V and J are TRBV12-5 and TRBJ1-1, with 7 bases identical to TRBD1. The CDR3 length is 12 residues. V shed 8 bases and J 8 bases; nucleotides not matched to a gene: 8. The germline CDR1 and CDR2 sequences are LGHNT and FRNRAP. The CDR3 protein is CASRRTGLEAFF. CDR3 nucleotides: TGTGCTAGTCGCCGGACAGGCTTAGAAGCTTTCTTT.

The rearrangement joins TRBV19 to TRBJ2-1; 8 bases match TRBD2. The germline CDR1 and CDR2 sequences are LNHDA and SQIVND (reference sequence). With 3 bases clipped from V and 6 bases from J, the junction kept 10 bases outside the gene matches. This CDR3 comprises 16 residues. DNA of the CDR3: TGTGCCAGTAGTATCCAAGCGGGGGTCCTTTCCAATGAGCAGTTCTTC. Protein: CASSIQAGVLSNEQFF.

Of note for this clone: The junction departs from the called germline gene at one end, perhaps through a read error. The rearrangement uses TRBV11-2 and TRBJ2-7; a weak D match, TRBD2 (8 bases). CDR1 and CDR2 from the germline V gene are SGHAT and FQNNGV. The CDR3 spans 14 residues. The CDR3, as DNA: TGTGCCGGCAGCTTAGCGGGACAGAACTACGAGCAGTACTTC. This codes for CAGSLAGQNYEQYF.

As concerns this clone: Mismatch with germline at one junction end may stem from a read error. This chain connects TRBV6-5 to TRBJ1-1, with a possible D match to TRBD1 (6 bases). The CDR3 contains 11 residues. Per germline, CDR1 MNHEY and CDR2 SVGAGI. The CDR3 loop is CATGWDTKAFF. The CDR3 DNA is TGTGCGACGGGTTGGGACACTAAAGCTTTCTTT.

The rearrangement joins TRBV7-8 to TRBJ2-7; TRBD2 is a possible D gene (5 bases). Germline V gives CDR1 SGHVS, CDR2 FQNEAQ. Trimming left V 5 bases short and J 6 bases short, with 20 bases between. The CDR3 is 15 residues long. CDR3 sequence: CASSQKLGLALEQYF. The CDR3 DNA reads TGTGCCAGCAGCCAGAAACTTGGACTCGCCCTCGAGCAGTACTTC.

The chain employs TRBV5-1 and TRBJ2-5; no firm D call. The CDR3 covers 14 residues. CDR1 is SGHRS and CDR2 is YFSETQ in the germline V gene. Trimming removed 0 bases at V and 3 bases at J, with 9 bases between. CDR3 loop: CASSLALGKETQYF. The CDR3, as DNA: TGCGCCAGCAGCTTGGCCCTGGGTAAAGAGACCCAGTACTTC.

The gene calls are TRBV28 and TRBJ1-1, with D unresolved. In germline, CDR1 is MDHEN, CDR2 SYDVKM. Between the trimmed V and J ends, which lost 5 bases and 5 bases, there was a span of 15 bases. This CDR3 region has 14 residues. CDR3 protein: CASSPTASGTEAFF. The CDR3 coding sequence is TGTGCCAGCAGTCCCACAGCTTCGGGAACTGAAGCTTTCTTT. Using reference TRBV28 and TRBJ1-1 for the parts outside the CDR3, the full variable domain is DVKVTQSSRYLVKRTGEKVFLECVQDMDHENMFWYRQDPGLGLRLIYFSYDVKMKEKGDIPEGYSVSREKKERFSLILESASTNQTSMYLCASSPTASGTEAFFGQGTRLTVV.

J is TRBJ2-1 and V is TRBV7-9, with 15 bases matching TRBD2. V lost 5 bases and J lost 7; bases outside the gene matches: 3. This CDR3 spans 15 amino acids. The germline V gene has CDR1 SEHNR and CDR2 FQNEAQ (reference sequence). The CDR3 DNA reads TGTGCCAGCAGCCCTGGGACTAGCGGGGGGAATGAGCAGTTCTTC. Amino acids: CASSPGTSGGNEQFF.